This T cell receptor beta chain was captured in a study of blood T cell repertoires in COVID-19. Study details: Donors in the United States, Italy and Spain gave samples during acute or convalescent COVID-19.

Libraries were prepared by immunoSEQ multiplex PCR; TCRdb keeps only in-frame clonotypes and omits some of them. This sample has some 170,000 clones, with more than 70% found just once. V lost 0 bases and J 4 bases, leaving 10 bases between the germline ends. The length of the CDR3 is 15 residues. Germline CDR1 is LNHNV and CDR2 is YYDKDF (reference sequence). Sequenced input: peripheral blood. The clonotype comes from an older woman with acute or convalescent COVID-19. The chain uses TRBV15 and TRBJ2-1; TRBD2 is a possible D gene (6 bases). Here the CDR3 reads CATSRDPGSYNEQFF. CDR3 coding DNA: TGTGCCACCAGCAGAGATCCCGGGAGTTACAATGAGCAGTTCTTC.